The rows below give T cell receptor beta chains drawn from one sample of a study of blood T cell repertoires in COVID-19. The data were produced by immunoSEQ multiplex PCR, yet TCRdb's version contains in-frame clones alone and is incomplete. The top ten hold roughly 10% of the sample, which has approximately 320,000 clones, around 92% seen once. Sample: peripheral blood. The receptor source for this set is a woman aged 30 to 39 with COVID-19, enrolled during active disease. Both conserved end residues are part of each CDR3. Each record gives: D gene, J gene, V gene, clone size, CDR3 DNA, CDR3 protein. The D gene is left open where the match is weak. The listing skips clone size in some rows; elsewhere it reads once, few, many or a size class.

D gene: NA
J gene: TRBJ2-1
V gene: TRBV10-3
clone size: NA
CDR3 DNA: TGTGCCATCAGTGGGGGGGAGTCCTACAATGAGCAGTTCTTC
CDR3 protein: CAISGGESYNEQFF

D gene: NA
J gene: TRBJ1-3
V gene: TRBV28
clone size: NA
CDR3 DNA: TGTGCCAGCAGCGAGGGGGGGCAAGGGTCTGGAAACACCATATATTTT
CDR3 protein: CASSEGGQGSGNTIYF

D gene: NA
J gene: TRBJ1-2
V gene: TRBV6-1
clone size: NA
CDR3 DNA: TGTGCCAGCAGGGAAGGGTTACGGAGTTTTCTAGGCTACACCTTC
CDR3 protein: CASREGLRSFLGYTF

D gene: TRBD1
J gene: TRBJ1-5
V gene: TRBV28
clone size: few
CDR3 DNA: TGTGCCAGCAGTCCACCCTCTCGGGCAGGGGGTAGCAATCAGCCCCAGCATTTT
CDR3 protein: CASSPPSRAGGSNQPQHF

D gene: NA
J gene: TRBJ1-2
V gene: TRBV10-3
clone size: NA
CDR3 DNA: TGTGCCATCAGTGAGGGACAGCACTATGGCTACACCTTC
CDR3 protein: CAISEGQHYGYTF

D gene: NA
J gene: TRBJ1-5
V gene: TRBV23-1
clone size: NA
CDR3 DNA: TGCGCCAGCAGTGACTCGCTCAATCAGCCCCAGCATTTT
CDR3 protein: CASSDSLNQPQHF

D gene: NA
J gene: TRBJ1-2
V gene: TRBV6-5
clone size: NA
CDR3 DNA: TGTGCCAGCAGTTACCGCCACACGACAGAAATTTATGGCTACACCTTC
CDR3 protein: CASSYRHTTEIYGYTF

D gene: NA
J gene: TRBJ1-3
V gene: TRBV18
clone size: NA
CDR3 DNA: TGTGCCAGCTCACCCTTTTTACCGGGACAAGGCTCTGGAAACACCATATATTTT
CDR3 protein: CASSPFLPGQGSGNTIYF

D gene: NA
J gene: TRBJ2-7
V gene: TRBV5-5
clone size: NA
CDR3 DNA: TGTGCCAGCAGCTCCGACCGACAGGACCCTCGGGAGCAGTACTTC
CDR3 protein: CASSSDRQDPREQYF

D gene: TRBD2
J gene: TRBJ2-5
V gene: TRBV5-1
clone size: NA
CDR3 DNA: TGCGCCAGCAGCTTAGGGACTAGCGTCGGGGCGGAGACCCAGTACTTC
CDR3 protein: CASSLGTSVGAETQYF

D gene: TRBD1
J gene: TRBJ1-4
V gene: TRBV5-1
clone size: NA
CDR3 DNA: TGCGCCAGCAGCTTGGGGGACAGGGGATACCAAGACGCATTTAATGAAAAACTGTTTTTT
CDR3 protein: CASSLGDRGYQDAFNEKLFF

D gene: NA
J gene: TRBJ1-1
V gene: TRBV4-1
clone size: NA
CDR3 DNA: TGCGCCAGCAGCCGGGATACAGGTCGAGGCACTGAAGCTTTCTTT
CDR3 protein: CASSRDTGRGTEAFF

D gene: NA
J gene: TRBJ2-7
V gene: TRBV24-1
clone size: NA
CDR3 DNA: TGTGCCACCAGTGATTCGGGGTACTCCTACGAGCAGTACTTC
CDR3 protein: CATSDSGYSYEQYF

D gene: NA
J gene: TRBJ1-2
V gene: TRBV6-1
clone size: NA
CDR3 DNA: TGTGCCAGCAGTGAAGCTGATAGAGGAGGCCGGGACTATGGCTACACCTTC
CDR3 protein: CASSEADRGGRDYGYTF